The T cell receptor beta chain under discussion was sequenced for a study of OX40 agonist ivuxolimab in advanced cancers. This table comes from immunoSEQ multiplex PCR, and its TCRdb copy is limited to in-frame clones, with some not included. The sample holds about 76,000 clones, more than 85% seen once. This clone was counted a single time. This CDR3 contains 12 residues. CDR1 SGHKS and CDR2 YYEKEE come from the germline V gene (reference sequence). V was cut by 4 bases and J by 1 base, with 5 bases left in between. Baseline, cycle 4 day 1, and cycle 7 day 1 were the blood sampling points. The source is an adult with an advanced solid tumor such as melanoma, head and neck, liver or kidney cancer. The sequences come from CD4+ or CD8+ T cells sorted from blood, collected in a trial of the OX40 agonist ivuxolimab. The chain joins TRBV5-5 to TRBJ2-5; the D is unclear. CDR3 DNA sequence: TGTGCCAGCAGCCGGCTCCAAGAGACCCAGTACTTC. Protein sequence: CASSRLQETQYF. The entire variable domain, with the rest obtained from reference TRBV5-5 and TRBJ2-5, is as follows: DAGVTQSPTHLIKTRGQQVTLRCSPISGHKSVSWYQQVLGQGPQFIFQYYEKEERGRGNFPDRFSARQFPNYSSELNVNALLLGDSALYLCASSRLQETQYFGPGTRLLVL.